This T cell receptor (beta chain) was observed in a study of cytomegalovirus exposure and HLA in healthy donors. The primer mix had 60 Vbeta and 13 Jbeta primers. Assay used: immunoSEQ multiplex PCR; TCRdb lists only in-frame clones, some missing. The sample records approximately 170,000 clones, roughly four fifths being singletons. Germline CDR1 is LNHDA and CDR2 is SQIVND (reference sequence). The V gene lost 7 bases and the J gene lost 0 bases, with 13 bases spanning the gap. This CDR3 has 15 residues. Sequencing was performed on PBMCs. V is TRBV19 and J is TRBJ2-4; tentatively, D is TRBD1 (5 bases). The origin of this receptor is a woman under 40 in good health and CMV-seropositive. CDR3 loop: CASKEQDLAKNIQYF. The CDR3 DNA sequence: TGTGCCAGTAAGGAACAGGACCTAGCCAAAAACATTCAGTACTTC.